The present T cell receptor beta chain was sequenced within a study of beta chain features in type 1 diabetes. The sequenced template was cDNA made from the entire isolated RNA. Naive, central memory and regulatory T cell samples averaged roughly 3.7 million immunoSEQ reads each. The assay was immunoSEQ multiplex PCR, and TCRdb's table has in-frame clones only and misses some. The sample yields under 950,000 clones, 17% seen once. This clone was found a few times. CDR1 and CDR2 from the germline V gene are KGHSH and LQKENI. J was trimmed by 9 bases and V by 5 bases; bases with no gene match: 6. This CDR3 has 13 residues.

This TCR was recovered from a young woman in good health. The chain recombines TRBV18 with TRBJ1-5; TRBD1 aligns across 8 bases. What was sequenced was naive CD4+ T cells from blood. The CDR3 sequence is CASSDQGAVPQHF. As DNA, the CDR3 is TGTGCCAGCTCAGACCAGGGGGCAGTGCCCCAGCATTTT.